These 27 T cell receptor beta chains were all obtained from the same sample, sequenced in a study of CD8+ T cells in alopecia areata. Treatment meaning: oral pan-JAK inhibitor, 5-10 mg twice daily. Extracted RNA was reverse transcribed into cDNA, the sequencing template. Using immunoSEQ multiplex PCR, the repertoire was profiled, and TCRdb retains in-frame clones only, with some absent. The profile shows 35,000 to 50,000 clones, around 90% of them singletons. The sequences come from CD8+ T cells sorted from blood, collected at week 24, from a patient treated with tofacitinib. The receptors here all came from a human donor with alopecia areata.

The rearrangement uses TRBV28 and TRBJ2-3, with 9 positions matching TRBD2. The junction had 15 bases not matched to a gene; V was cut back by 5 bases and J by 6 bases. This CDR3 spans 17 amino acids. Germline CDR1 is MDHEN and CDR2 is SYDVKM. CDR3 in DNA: TGTGCCAGCAGTCCCGGGACTAGCCACGACGGGTGGGATACGCAGTATTTT. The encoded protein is CASSPGTSHDGWDTQYF.

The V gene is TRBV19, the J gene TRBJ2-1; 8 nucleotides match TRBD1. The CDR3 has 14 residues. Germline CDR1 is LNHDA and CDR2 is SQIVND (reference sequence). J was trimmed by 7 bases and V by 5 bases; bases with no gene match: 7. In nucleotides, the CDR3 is TGTGCCAGTAGTCAGGGGGCTCTAGGGAATGAGCAGTTCTTC. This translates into CASSQGALGNEQFF.

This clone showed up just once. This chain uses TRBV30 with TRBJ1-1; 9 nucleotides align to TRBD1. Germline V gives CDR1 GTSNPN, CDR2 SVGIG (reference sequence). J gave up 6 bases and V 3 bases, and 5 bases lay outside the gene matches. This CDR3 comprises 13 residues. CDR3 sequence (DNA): TGTGCCTGGAGGGGACAGGGATACCCTGAAGCTTTCTTT. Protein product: CAWRGQGYPEAFF.

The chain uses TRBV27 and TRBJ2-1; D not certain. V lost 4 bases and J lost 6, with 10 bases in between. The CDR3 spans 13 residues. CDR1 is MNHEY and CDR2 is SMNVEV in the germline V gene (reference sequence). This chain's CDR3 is CASSSRTGNEQFF. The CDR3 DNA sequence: TGTGCCAGCAGTTCCCGGACGGGCAATGAGCAGTTCTTC.

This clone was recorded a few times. CDR3 coding DNA: TGTGCCAGCAGTTCGCTCGTGGGGTTCGTGAATCAGCCCCAGCATTTT. It specifies CASSSLVGFVNQPQHF. The chain uses TRBV28 and TRBJ1-5; D gene unclear. V was cut by 4 bases and J by 4 bases, with 17 bases left in between. The CDR3 loop spans 16 amino acids. CDR1 and CDR2 from the germline V gene are MDHEN and SYDVKM.

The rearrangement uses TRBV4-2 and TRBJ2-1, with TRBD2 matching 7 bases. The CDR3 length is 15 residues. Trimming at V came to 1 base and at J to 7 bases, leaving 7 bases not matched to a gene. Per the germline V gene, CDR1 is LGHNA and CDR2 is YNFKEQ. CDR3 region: CASSQGLAPSNEQFF. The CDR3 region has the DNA TGTGCCAGCAGCCAAGGACTAGCTCCCTCTAATGAGCAGTTCTTC.

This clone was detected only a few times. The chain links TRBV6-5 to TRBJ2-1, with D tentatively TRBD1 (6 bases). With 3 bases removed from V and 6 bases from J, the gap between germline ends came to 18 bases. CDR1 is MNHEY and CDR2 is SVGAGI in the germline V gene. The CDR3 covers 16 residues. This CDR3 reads CASSYSTGNSVNEQFF. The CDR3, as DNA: TGTGCCAGCAGTTATTCTACAGGGAATTCGGTCAATGAGCAGTTCTTC.

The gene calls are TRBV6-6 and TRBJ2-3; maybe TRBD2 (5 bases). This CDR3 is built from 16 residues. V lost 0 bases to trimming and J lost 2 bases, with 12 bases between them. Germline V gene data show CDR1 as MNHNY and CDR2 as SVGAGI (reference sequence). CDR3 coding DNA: TGTGCCAGCAGTTACTCGACGGGAAGTATCACAGATACGCAGTATTTT. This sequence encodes CASSYSTGSITDTQYF.

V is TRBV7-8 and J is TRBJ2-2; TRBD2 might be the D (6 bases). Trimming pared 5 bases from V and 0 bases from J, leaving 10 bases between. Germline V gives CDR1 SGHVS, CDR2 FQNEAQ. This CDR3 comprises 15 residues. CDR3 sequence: CASSIVAANTGELFF. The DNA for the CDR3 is TGTGCCAGCAGCATCGTAGCGGCGAACACCGGGGAGCTGTTTTTT.

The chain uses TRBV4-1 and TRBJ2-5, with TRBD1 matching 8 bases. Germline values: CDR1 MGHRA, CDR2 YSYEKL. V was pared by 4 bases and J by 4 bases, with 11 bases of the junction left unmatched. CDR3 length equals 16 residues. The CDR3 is CASSPTMDREGETQYF. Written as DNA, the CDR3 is TGCGCCAGCAGCCCAACGATGGACAGGGAAGGAGAGACCCAGTACTTC.

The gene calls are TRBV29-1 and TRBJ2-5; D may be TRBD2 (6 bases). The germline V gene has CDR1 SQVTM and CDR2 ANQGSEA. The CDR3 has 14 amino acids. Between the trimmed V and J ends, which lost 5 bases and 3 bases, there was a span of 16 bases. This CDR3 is CSVLGLGGEETQYF. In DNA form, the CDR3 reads TGCAGCGTTTTGGGACTGGGGGGAGAAGAGACCCAGTACTTC.

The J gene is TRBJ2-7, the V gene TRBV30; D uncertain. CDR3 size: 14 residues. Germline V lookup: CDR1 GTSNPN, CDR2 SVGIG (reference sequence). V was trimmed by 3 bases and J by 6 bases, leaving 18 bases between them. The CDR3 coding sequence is TGTGCCTGGAGCCTTGGATCTAACCCTTTCGAGCAGTACTTC. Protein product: CAWSLGSNPFEQYF.

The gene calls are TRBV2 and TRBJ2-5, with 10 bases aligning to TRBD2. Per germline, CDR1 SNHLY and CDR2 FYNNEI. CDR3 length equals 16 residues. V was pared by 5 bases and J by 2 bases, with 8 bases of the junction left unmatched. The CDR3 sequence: CASSPPSGGPQETQYF. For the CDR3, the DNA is TGTGCCAGCAGTCCCCCTAGCGGGGGCCCTCAAGAGACCCAGTACTTC.

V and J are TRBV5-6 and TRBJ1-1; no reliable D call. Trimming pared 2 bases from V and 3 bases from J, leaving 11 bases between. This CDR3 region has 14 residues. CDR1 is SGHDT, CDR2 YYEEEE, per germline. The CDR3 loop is CASSFLPGYTEAFF. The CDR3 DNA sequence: TGTGCCAGCAGCTTTCTGCCGGGGTACACTGAAGCTTTCTTT. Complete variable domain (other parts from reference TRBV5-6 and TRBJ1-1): DAGVTQSPTHLIKTRGQQVTLRCSPKSGHDTVSWYQQALGQGPQFIFQYYEEEERQRGNFPDRFSGHQFPNYSSELNVNALLLGDSALYLCASSFLPGYTEAFFGQGTRLTVV.

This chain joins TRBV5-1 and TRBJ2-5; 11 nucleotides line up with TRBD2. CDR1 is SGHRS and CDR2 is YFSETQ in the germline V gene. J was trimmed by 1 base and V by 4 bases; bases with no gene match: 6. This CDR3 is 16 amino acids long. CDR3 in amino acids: CASSSGTSGPQETQYF. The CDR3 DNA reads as TGCGCCAGCAGCAGCGGGACTAGCGGACCCCAAGAGACCCAGTACTTC.

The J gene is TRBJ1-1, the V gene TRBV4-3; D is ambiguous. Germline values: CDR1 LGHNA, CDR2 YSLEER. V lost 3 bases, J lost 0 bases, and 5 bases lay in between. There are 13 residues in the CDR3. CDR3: CASSQWVNTEAFF. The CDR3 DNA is TGCGCCAGCAGCCAGTGGGTGAACACTGAAGCTTTCTTT.

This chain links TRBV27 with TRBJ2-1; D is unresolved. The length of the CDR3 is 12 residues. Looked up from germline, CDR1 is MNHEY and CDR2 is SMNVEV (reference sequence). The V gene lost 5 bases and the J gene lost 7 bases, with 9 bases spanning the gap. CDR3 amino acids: CASSSPLNEQFF. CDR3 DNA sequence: TGTGCCAGCAGTAGCCCCCTTAATGAGCAGTTCTTC.

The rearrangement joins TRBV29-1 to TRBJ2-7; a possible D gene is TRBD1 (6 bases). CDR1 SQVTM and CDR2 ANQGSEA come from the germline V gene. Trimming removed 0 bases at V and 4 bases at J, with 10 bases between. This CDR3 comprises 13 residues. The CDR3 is CSVEDLGQYEQYF. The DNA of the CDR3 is TGCAGCGTTGAAGACCTCGGACAGTACGAGCAGTACTTC.

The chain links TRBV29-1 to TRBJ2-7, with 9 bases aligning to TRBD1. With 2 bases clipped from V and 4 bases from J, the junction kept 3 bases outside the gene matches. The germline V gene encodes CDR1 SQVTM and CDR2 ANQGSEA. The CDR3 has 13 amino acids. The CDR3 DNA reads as TGCAGCGTTGAATTGGGACAGGGTTACGAGCAGTACTTC. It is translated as CSVELGQGYEQYF.

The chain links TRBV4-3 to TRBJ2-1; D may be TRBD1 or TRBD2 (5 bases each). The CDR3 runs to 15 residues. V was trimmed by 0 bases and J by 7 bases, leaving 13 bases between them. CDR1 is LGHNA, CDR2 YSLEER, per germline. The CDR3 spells CASSQEEGLRNEQFF. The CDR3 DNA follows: TGCGCCAGCAGCCAAGAAGAGGGGTTGAGGAATGAGCAGTTCTTC.

This CDR3 is CASGTGTLNNEQFF. The CDR3 DNA is TGTGCCAGCGGCACTGGGACTCTCAACAATGAGCAGTTCTTC. The chain is built from TRBV6-5 and TRBJ2-1, with D possibly TRBD2 on 6 matching bases. The germline gives CDR1 MNHEY, CDR2 SVGAGI. The CDR3 covers 14 residues. V was shortened by 8 bases and J by 5 bases, with 16 bases between the two germline ends.

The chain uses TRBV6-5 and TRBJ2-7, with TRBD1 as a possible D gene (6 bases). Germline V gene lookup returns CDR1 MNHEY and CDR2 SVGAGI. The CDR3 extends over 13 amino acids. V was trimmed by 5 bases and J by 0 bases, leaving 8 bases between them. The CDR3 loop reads CASSTGNSYEQYF. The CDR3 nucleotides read TGTGCCAGCAGTACAGGGAACTCCTACGAGCAGTACTTC.

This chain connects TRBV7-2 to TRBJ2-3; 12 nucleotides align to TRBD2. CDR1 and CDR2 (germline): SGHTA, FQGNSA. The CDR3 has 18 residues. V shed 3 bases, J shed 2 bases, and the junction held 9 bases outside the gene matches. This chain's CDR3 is CASSFPRLAGAPTDTQYF. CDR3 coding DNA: TGTGCCAGCAGCTTTCCAAGACTAGCGGGGGCACCCACAGATACGCAGTATTTT.

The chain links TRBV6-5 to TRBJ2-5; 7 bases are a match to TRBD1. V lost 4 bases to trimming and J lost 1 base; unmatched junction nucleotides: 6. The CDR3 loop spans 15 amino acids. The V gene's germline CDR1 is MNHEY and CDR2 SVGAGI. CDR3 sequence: CASSSTGATQETQYF. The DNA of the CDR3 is TGTGCCAGCAGTTCCACAGGGGCGACCCAAGAGACCCAGTACTTC.

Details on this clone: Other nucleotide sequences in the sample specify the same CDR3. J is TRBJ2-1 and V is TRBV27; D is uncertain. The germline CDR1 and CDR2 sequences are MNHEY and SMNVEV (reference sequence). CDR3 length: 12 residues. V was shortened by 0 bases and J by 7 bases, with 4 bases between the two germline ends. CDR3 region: CASSLSRNEQFF. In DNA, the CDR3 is TGTGCCAGCAGTTTATCGAGGAATGAGCAGTTCTTC.

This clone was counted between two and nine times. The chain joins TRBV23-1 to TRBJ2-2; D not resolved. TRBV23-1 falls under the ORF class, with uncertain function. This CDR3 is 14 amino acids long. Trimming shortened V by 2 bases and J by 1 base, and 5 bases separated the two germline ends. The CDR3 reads CASSQHRNTGELFF. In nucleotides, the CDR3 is TGCGCCAGCAGTCAACACCGGAACACCGGGGAGCTGTTTTTT.

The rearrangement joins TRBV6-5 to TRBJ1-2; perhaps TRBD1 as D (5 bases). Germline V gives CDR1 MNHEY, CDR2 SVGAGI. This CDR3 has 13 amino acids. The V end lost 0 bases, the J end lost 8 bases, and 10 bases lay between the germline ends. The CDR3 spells CASSYSPGKGYTF. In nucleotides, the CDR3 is TGTGCCAGCAGTTACTCCCCAGGGAAGGGCTACACCTTC.